The source of this TCR beta chain is a study of T-cell reconstitution after alpha-beta-depleted transplantation in children. V gave up 1 base and J gave up 7 bases, with 10 bases separating them. Germline values: CDR1 SGHVS, CDR2 FNYEAQ. The CDR3 is 14 amino acids. Library preparation (for TCRbeta) was performed with unique molecular identifiers. TCRdb re-called the PCR reads with MiXCR, one entry per CDR3 protein. The sample records under 350,000 distinct CDR3 sequences, approximately 9.8% being singletons. The chain couples TRBV7-6 to TRBJ2-2; D ambiguous. The receptor was derived from a human donor who donated a stem cell graft to a child with SCID. Sequenced here: PBMCs from the stem cell graft donor, sampled from the stem cell graft. The CDR3 protein is CASSLVLGIGELFF. The CDR3 nucleotides are TGTGCCAGCAGCTTAGTATTAGGGATCGGGGAGCTGTTTTTT.